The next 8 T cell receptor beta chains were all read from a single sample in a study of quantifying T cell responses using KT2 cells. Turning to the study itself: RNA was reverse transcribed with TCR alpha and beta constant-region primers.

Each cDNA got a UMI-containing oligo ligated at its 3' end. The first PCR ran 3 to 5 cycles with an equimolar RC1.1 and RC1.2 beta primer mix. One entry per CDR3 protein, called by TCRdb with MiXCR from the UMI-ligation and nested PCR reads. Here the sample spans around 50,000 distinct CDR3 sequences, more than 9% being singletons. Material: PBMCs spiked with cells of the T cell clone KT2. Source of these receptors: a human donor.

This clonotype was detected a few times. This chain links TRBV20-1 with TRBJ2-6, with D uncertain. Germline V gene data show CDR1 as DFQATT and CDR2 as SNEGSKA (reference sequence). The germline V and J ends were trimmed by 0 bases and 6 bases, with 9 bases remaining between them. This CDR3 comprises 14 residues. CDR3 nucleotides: TGCAGTGCTAGAGATCCAACCCAGGCCAACGTCCTGACTTTC. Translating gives CSARDPTQANVLTF.

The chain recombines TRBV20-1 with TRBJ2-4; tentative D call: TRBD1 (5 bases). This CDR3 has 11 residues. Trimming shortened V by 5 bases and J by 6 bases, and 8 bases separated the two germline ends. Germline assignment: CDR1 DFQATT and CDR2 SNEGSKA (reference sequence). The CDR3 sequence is CSALRGNIQYF. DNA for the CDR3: TGCAGTGCTCTAAGGGGAAACATTCAGTACTTC.

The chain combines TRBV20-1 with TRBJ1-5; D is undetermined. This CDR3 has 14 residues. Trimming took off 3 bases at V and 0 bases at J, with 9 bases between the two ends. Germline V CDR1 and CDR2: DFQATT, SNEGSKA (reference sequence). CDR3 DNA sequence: TGCAGTGCTAGGCCCTGGGGTAGCAATCAGCCCCAGCATTTT. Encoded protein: CSARPWGSNQPQHF.

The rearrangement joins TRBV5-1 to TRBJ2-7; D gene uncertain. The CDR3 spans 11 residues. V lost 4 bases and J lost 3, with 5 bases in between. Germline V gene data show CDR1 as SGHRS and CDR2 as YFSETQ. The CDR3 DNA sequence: TGCGCCAGCAGCGCGAACTACGAGCAGTACTTC. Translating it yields CASSANYEQYF.

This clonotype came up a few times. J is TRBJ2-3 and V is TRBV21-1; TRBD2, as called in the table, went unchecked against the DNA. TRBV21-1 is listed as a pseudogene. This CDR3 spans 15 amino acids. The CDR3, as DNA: TGTGCCAGCAGTGCTAGCGGGTCTAGCACAGATACGCAGTATTTT. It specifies CASSASGSSTDTQYF.

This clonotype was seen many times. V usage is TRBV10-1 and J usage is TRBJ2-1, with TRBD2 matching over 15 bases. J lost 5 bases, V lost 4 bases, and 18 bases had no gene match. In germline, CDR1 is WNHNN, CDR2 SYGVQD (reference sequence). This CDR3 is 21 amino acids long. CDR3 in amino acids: CASSATRTSGGARVSNNEQFF. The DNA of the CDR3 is TGCGCCAGCAGTGCCACCAGGACTAGCGGGGGGGCCAGGGTCTCGAACAATGAGCAGTTCTTC.

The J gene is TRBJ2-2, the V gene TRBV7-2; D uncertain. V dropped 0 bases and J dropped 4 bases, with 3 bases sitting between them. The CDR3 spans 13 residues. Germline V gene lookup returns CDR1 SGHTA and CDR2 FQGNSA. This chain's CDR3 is CASSLASTGELFF. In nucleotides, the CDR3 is TGTGCCAGCAGCTTAGCGTCCACCGGGGAGCTGTTTTTT.

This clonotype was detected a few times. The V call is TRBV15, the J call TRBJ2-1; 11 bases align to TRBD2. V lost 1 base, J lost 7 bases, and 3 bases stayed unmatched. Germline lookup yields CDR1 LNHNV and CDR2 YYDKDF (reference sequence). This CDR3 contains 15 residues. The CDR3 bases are TGTGCCACCAGCAGAGTGGGACTAGCGGATAATGAGCAGTTCTTC. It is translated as CATSRVGLADNEQFF.